A single sample is the source of the 7 T cell receptor beta chains below, sequenced in a study of blood T cell repertoires in COVID-19. Generated by immunoSEQ multiplex PCR, the TCRdb table keeps only in-frame clones and is missing some. The sample includes under 80,000 clones, approximately 90% seen only once; the top ten take 6.5% to 7.5%. Sequencing was performed on peripheral blood. Source of these receptors: an elderly woman with active COVID-19.

The chain joins TRBV6-5 to TRBJ1-2; D is possibly TRBD1 (5 bases). Trimming removed 2 bases from V and 5 bases from J, with 15 bases in between. Germline loops: CDR1 MNHEY, CDR2 SVGAGI. This CDR3 spans 15 amino acids. CDR3 sequence reads: CASSYPQGVGYGYTF. Written as DNA, the CDR3 is TGTGCCAGCAGTTACCCCCAGGGCGTGGGGTATGGCTACACCTTC.

This chain connects TRBV18 to TRBJ2-4; D remains ambiguous. CDR1 KGHSH and CDR2 LQKENI come from the germline V gene. The V gene lost 3 bases and the J gene lost 2 bases, with 14 bases spanning the gap. The CDR3 runs 16 residues. This CDR3 reads CASSPLGEISKNIQYF. The CDR3 region has the DNA TGTGCCAGCTCACCCCTAGGCGAAATTTCCAAAAACATTCAGTACTTC.

The gene calls are TRBV27 and TRBJ2-3; 9 bases line up with TRBD2. The CDR3 loop spans 16 amino acids. Germline V gene data show CDR1 as MNHEY and CDR2 as SMNVEV (reference sequence). With 0 bases clipped from V and 4 bases from J, the junction kept 5 bases outside the gene matches. Written as DNA, the CDR3 is TGTGCCAGCAGTTTATCGATCGCGGGAGGGGCAGATACGCAGTATTTT. Amino acid sequence: CASSLSIAGGADTQYF.

V usage is TRBV28 and J usage is TRBJ1-5, with a possible D match to TRBD1 (6 bases). Trimming left V 3 bases short and J 7 bases short, with 10 bases between. This CDR3 is 13 amino acids long. CDR1 and CDR2 (germline): MDHEN, SYDVKM. The CDR3 loop reads CASSLGRGQPQHF. As DNA, the CDR3 is TGTGCCAGCAGTTTGGGCAGGGGCCAGCCCCAGCATTTT.

J is TRBJ2-1 and V is TRBV11-2, with TRBD2 matching over 14 bases. Germline values: CDR1 SGHAT, CDR2 FQNNGV. Trimming removed 6 bases from V and 4 bases from J; junction bases left unmatched: 5. CDR3 length equals 16 residues. CDR3 residues: CASRWGLAGEYNEQFF. CDR3 bases: TGTGCCAGCAGATGGGGACTAGCGGGAGAATACAATGAGCAGTTCTTC.

The chain combines TRBV27 with TRBJ2-5; D is ambiguous. Between the trimmed V and J ends, which lost 6 bases and 4 bases, there was a span of 18 bases. Germline V gene data show CDR1 as MNHEY and CDR2 as SMNVEV (reference sequence). The CDR3 is 15 residues long. The CDR3 spells CASRASFIWAETQYF. As DNA, the CDR3 is TGTGCCAGCAGAGCCTCGTTCATATGGGCAGAGACCCAGTACTTC.

The V call is TRBV10-3, the J call TRBJ2-1; 11 positions match TRBD2. CDR1 and CDR2 from the germline V gene are ENHRY and SYGVKD. V lost 7 bases to trimming and J lost 1 base; unmatched junction nucleotides: 6. CDR3 length: 16 amino acids. This CDR3 is CAIKDTSGSSYNEQFF. DNA of the CDR3: TGTGCCATCAAGGATACTAGCGGGAGTTCCTACAATGAGCAGTTCTTC.